Each of the 10 T cell receptor beta chains below was sequenced from the same sample in a study of blood T cell repertoires in COVID-19. Produced via immunoSEQ multiplex PCR; TCRdb's table is partial and in-frame only. The data show approximately 490,000 clones, with around nine tenths seen just once and 8.3% held by the top ten. Sequencing was done on a sample of PBMCs or T cells enriched from blood (not recorded which). Receptors originate from a woman aged 55-70 years who had recovered from COVID-19.

This clone was detected once. DNA for the CDR3: TGTGCCAGCAGCTTAGCGCTTACATACGAGCAGTACTTC. The encoded protein is CASSLALTYEQYF. This rearrangement joins TRBV7-9 to TRBJ2-7; D ambiguous. The CDR3 is 13 amino acids. Germline CDR1 SEHNR, CDR2 FQNEAQ (reference sequence). Deletions cut 0 bases from V and 4 bases from J, with 7 bases between.

V usage is TRBV6-1 and J usage is TRBJ2-7; 7 nucleotides align to TRBD1. After removal of 5 bases from V and 3 bases from J, the junction contained 7 bases not matched to a gene. The CDR3 length is 14 residues. CDR1 and CDR2 (germline): MNHNS, SASEGT. CDR3 nucleotide sequence: TGTGCCAGCAGTATACAGGGGACCCTCTACGAGCAGTACGTC. Translation gives CASSIQGTLYEQYV.

The rearrangement links TRBV5-1 to TRBJ2-7, with TRBD1 identical over 7 bases. In germline, CDR1 is SGHRS, CDR2 YFSETQ. J lost 1 base, V lost 4 bases, and 5 bases had no gene match. This CDR3 contains 14 residues. CDR3 bases: TGCGCCAGCAGCCCCGGGACAGAGTCCTACGAGCAGTACTTC. Protein sequence: CASSPGTESYEQYF.

The chain carries TRBV14 and TRBJ2-5; weak D call: TRBD2 (6 bases). Germline CDR1 and CDR2: SGHDN and FVKESK. The CDR3 loop spans 14 amino acids. Trimming removed 5 bases from V and 7 bases from J, with 17 bases in between. The CDR3: CASSSTRGAGTQYF. In nucleotides, the CDR3 is TGTGCCAGCAGCTCCACTCGCGGGGCCGGGACCCAGTACTTC.

CDR3 DNA: TGCAGCGGGACCGGGACAGACAATGGCTACACCTTC. Translated: CSGTGTDNGYTF. This sequence joins TRBV29-1 and TRBJ1-2; 7 bases fit TRBD1. Germline loops: CDR1 SQVTM, CDR2 ANQGSEA. V trimming: 7 bases; J trimming: 6 bases; junction bases outside the gene matches: 8. This CDR3 comprises 12 residues.

The chain has TRBV10-3 and TRBJ1-2; D unclear. V was cut by 6 bases and J by 2 bases, with 13 bases left in between. Germline values: CDR1 ENHRY, CDR2 SYGVKD. The CDR3 spans 14 residues. The CDR3 DNA sequence: TGTGCCATCAGAGGTGAGGGAAGGAACTATGGCTACACCTTC. Its translation: CAIRGEGRNYGYTF.

This chain joins TRBV10-3 and TRBJ1-2, with D possibly matching TRBD1 (6 bases). The germline gives CDR1 ENHRY, CDR2 SYGVKD. The V end was cut by 0 bases, the J end by 4 bases, with 21 bases between. CDR3 length: 18 residues. CDR3 protein: CAISESGPGAGDFYGYTF. For the CDR3, the DNA is TGTGCCATCAGTGAGTCGGGTCCAGGGGCAGGAGATTTCTATGGCTACACCTTC.

The chain is built from TRBV5-1 and TRBJ1-3; D uncertain. This CDR3 comprises 15 residues. CDR1 and CDR2 from the germline V gene are SGHRS and YFSETQ. V lost 0 bases to trimming and J lost 0 bases, with 7 bases between them. CDR3 sequence: CASSLEYGSGNTIYF. CDR3 bases: TGCGCCAGCAGCTTGGAGTACGGCTCTGGAAACACCATATATTTT. Supplemented by reference TRBV5-1 and TRBJ1-3, the full variable domain reads KAGVTQTPRYLIKTRGQQVTLSCSPISGHRSVSWYQQTPGQGLQFLFEYFSETQRNKGNFPGRFSGRQFSNSRSEMNVSTLELGDSALYLCASSLEYGSGNTIYFGEGSWLTVV.

The chain couples TRBV3-1 (or the pseudogene TRBV3-2) to TRBJ2-1; D perhaps matches TRBD1 (6 bases). Germline V gene data show CDR1 as LGHDT and CDR2 as YNNKEL (reference sequence). V was shortened by 5 bases and J by 5 bases, with 25 bases between the two germline ends. This CDR3 comprises 18 residues. DNA for the CDR3: TGTGCCAGCAGCAGAACCGGGACACCAAAGCGATCGGACAATGAGCAGTTCTTC. Encoded protein: CASSRTGTPKRSDNEQFF.

This rearrangement joins TRBV5-1 to TRBJ2-5, with 8 positions matching TRBD2. The germline gives CDR1 SGHRS, CDR2 YFSETQ. V was clipped by 4 bases and J by 5 bases; unmatched bases: 10. This CDR3 has 15 residues. CDR3 sequence: CASSPTGGGRETQYF. CDR3 nucleotides: TGCGCCAGCAGCCCTACGGGGGGGGGCAGGGAGACCCAGTACTTC.